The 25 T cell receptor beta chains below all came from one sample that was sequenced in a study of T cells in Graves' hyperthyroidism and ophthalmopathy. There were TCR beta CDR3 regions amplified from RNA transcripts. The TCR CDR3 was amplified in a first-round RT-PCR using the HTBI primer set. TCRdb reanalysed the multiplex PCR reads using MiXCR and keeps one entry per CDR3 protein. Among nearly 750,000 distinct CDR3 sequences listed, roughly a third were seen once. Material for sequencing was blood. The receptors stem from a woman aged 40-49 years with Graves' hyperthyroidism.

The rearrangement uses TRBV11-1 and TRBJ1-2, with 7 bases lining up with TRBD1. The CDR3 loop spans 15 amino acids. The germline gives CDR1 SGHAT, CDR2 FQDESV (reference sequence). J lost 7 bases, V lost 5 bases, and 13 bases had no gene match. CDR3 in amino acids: CASSGPGGLVGGYTF. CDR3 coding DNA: TGTGCCAGCAGCGGGCCAGGGGGGTTGGTTGGTGGCTACACCTTC.

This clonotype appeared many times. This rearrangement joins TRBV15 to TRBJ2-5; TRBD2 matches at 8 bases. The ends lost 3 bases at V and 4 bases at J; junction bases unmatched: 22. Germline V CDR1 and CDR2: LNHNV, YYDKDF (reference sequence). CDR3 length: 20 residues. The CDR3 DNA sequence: TGTGCCACCAGCAGGCTTCGCGGGGTAGCGGGGCCTAGGGTAGGAGAGACCCAGTACTTC. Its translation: CATSRLRGVAGPRVGETQYF.

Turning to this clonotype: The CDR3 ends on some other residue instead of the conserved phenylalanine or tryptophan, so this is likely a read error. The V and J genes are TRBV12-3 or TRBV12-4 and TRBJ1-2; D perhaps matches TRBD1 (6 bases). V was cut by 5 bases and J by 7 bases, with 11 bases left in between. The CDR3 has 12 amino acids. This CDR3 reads CASSIYRAGYTS. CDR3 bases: TGTGCCAGCAGTATCTACAGGGCTGGCTACACCTCC.

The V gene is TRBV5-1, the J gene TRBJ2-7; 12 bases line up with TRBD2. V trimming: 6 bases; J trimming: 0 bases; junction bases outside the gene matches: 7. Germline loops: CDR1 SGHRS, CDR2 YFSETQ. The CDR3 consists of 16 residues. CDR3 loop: CASTLRTSGDSYEQYF. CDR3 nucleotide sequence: TGCGCCAGCACCCTTAGGACTAGCGGGGACTCCTACGAGCAGTACTTC.

This CDR3 reads CASSPETGQSNYGYTF. The CDR3 DNA reads as TGTGCCAGCAGCCCTGAGACGGGACAGAGTAACTATGGCTACACCTTC. The chain combines TRBV7-9 with TRBJ1-2, with 7 bases aligning to TRBD1. Germline V gene lookup returns CDR1 SEHNR and CDR2 FQNEAQ (reference sequence). CDR3 length: 16 residues. The J segment lost 1 base and the V segment lost 5 bases, leaving 10 bases of the junction unmatched.

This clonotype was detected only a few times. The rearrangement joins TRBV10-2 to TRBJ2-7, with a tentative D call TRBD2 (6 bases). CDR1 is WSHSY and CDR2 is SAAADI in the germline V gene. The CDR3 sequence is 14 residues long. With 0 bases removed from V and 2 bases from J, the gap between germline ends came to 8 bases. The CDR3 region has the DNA TGCGCCAGCAGTGAGTCGACTAGACCCTACGAGCAGTACTTC. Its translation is CASSESTRPYEQYF.

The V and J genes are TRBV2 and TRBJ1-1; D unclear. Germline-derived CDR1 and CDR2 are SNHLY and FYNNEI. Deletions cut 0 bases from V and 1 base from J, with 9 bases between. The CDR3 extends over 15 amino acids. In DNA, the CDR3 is TGTGCCAGCAGTGAAGCGCTTCAAAGGAACACTGAAGCTTTCTTT. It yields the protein CASSEALQRNTEAFF.

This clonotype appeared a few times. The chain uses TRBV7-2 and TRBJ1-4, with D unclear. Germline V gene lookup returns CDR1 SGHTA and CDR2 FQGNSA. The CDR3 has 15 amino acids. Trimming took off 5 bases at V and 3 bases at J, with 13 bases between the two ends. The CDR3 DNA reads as TGTGCCAGCAGCCCGGAGGGAGTAGCTAATGAAAAACTGTTTTTT. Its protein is CASSPEGVANEKLFF.

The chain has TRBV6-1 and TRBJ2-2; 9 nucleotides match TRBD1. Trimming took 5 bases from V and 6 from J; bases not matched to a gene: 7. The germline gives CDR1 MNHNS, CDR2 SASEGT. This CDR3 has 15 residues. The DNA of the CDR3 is TGTGCCAGCAGTCGGGGACAGGGTTTTGCCGGGGAGCTGTTTTTT. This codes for CASSRGQGFAGELFF.

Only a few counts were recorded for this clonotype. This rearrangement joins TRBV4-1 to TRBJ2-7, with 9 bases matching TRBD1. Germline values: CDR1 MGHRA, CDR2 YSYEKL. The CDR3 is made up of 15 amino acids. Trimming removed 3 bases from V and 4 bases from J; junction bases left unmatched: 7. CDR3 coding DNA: TGCGCCAGCAGCCAGATAGGGACAGGGTGGTACGAGCAGTACTTC. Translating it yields CASSQIGTGWYEQYF.

In DNA form, the CDR3 reads TGTGCCAGCAGCTTATCGACAGGTAGAAACTATGGCTACACCTTC. The encoded protein is CASSLSTGRNYGYTF. The chain links TRBV7-2 to TRBJ1-2; possibly TRBD1 for D (6 bases). Germline CDR1 and CDR2: SGHTA and FQGNSA. Trimming removed 2 bases from V and 2 bases from J, with 12 bases in between. There are 15 residues in the CDR3.

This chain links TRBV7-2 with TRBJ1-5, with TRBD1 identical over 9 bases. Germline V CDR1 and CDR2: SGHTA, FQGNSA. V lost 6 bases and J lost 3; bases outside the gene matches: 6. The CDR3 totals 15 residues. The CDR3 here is CASSWGTGINQPQHF. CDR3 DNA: TGTGCCAGCAGTTGGGGGACAGGGATCAATCAGCCCCAGCATTTT.

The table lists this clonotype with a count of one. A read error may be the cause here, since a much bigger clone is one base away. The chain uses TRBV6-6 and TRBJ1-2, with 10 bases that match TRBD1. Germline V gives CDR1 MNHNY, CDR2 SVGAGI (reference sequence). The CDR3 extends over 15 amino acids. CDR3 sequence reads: CASSSSTGGSYGCTF. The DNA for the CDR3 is TGTGCCAGCAGTAGTTCGACAGGGGGCAGCTATGGCTGCACCTTC.

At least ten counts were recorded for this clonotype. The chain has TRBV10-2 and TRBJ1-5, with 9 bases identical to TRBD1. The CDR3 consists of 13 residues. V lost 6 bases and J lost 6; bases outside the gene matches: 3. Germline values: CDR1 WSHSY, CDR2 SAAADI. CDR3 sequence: CASRGQGTQPQHF. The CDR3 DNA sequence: TGCGCCAGCAGGGGACAGGGTACTCAGCCCCAGCATTTT.

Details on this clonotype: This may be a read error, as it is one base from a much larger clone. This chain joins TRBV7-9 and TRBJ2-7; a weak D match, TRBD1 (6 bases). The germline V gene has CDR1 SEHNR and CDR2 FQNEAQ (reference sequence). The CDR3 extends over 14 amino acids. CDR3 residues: CASSYDRPSHEQYF. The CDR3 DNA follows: TGTGCCAGCAGCTACGACAGGCCCTCCCACGAGCAGTACTTC.

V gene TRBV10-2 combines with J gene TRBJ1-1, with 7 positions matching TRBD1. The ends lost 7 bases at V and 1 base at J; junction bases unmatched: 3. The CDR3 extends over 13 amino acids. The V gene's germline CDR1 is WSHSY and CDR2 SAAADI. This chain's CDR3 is CASMKGANTEAFF. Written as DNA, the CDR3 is TGCGCCAGCATGAAGGGGGCGAACACTGAAGCTTTCTTT.

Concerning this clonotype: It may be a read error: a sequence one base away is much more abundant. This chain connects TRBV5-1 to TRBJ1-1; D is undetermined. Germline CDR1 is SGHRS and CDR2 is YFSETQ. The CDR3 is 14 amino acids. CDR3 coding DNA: TGCGCCAGCAACGGTGACACCCGTCGGACTGAAGCTTCCTTT. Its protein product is CASNGDTRRTEASF.

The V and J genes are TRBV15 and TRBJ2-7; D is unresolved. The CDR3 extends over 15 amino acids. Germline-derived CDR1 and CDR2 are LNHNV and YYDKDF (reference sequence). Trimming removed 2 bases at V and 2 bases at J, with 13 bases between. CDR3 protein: CATSRPRTAAYEQYF. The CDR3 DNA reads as TGTGCCACCAGCAGACCGCGGACGGCAGCCTACGAGCAGTACTTC. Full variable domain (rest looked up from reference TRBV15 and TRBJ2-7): DAMVIQNPRYQVTQFGKPVTLSCSQTLNHNVMYWYQQKSSQAPKLLFHYYDKDFNNEADTPDNFQSRRPNTSFCFLDIRSPGLGDTAMYLCATSRPRTAAYEQYFGPGTRLTVT.

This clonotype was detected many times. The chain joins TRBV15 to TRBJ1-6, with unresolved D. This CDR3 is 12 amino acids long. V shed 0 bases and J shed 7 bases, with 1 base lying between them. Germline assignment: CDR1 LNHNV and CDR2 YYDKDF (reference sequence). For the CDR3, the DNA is TGTGCCACCAGCAGAGAGAATTCACCCCTCCACTTT. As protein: CATSRENSPLHF.

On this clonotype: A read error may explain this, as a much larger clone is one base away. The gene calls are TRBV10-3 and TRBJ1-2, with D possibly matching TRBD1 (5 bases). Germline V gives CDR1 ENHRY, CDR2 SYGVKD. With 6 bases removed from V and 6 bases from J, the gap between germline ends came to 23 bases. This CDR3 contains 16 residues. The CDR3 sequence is CAIRPTGSTVNDGYTF. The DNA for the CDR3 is TGTGCCATCAGGCCGACCGGATCGACAGTAAACGATGGCTACACCTTC.

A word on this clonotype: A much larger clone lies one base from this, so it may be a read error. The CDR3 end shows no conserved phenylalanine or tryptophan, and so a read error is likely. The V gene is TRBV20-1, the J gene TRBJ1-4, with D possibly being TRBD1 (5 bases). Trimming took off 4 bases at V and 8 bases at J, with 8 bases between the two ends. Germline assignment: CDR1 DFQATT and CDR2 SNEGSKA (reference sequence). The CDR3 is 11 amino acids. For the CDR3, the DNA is TGCAGTGCTATCAGGGAGGAAAAACTGTTTCTT. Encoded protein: CSAIREEKLFL.

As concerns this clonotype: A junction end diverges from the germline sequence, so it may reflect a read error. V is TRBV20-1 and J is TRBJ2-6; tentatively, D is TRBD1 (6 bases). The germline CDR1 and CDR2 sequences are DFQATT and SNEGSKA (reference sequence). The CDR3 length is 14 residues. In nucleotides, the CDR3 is TGCAGTGCTAGAGTCGTACGTACAGGGTACACTGAAGCTTTC. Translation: CSARVVRTGYTEAF.

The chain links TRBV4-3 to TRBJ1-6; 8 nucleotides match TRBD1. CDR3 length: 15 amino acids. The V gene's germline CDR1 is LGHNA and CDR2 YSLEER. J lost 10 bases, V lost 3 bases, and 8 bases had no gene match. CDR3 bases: TGCGCCAGCAGCCAGGAGGACAGGGAATCATCACCCCTCCACTTT. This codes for CASSQEDRESSPLHF.

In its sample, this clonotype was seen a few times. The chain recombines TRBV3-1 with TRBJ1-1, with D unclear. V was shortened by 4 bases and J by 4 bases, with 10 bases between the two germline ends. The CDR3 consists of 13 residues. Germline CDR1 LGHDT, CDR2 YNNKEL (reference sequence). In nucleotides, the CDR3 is TGTGCCAGCAGCCCCACGATCCGCACTGAAGCTTTCTTT. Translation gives CASSPTIRTEAFF.

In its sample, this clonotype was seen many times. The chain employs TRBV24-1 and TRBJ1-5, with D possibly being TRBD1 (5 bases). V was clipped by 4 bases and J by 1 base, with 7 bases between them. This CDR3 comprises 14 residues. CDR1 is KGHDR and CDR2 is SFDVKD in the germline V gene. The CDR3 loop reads CATSEQESNQPQHF. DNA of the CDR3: TGTGCCACCAGTGAACAGGAGAGCAATCAGCCCCAGCATTTT.